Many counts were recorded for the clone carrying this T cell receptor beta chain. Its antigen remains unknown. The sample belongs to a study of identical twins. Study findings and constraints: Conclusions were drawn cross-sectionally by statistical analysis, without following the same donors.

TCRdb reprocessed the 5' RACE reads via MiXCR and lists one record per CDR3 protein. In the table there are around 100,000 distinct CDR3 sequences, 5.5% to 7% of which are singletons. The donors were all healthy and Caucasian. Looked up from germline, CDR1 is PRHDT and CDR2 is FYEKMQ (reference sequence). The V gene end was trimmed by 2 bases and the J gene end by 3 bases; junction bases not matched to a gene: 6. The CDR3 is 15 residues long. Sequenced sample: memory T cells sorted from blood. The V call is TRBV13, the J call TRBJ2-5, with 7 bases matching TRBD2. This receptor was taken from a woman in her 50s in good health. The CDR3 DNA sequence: TGTGCCAGCAGCTTATACCGGGACTACGAAGAGACCCAGTACTTC. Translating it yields CASSLYRDYEETQYF.